This T cell receptor beta chain came from a study of T cells after yellow fever vaccination. Overall study: Each low-cell-number fraction was prepared by means of SMART-Seq v4 Ultra Low Input. Overall study findings and caveats: Most primary-vaccination clones recurred post-booster (approximately 96% CD4, around 86% CD8).

CDR1 is LNHNV, CDR2 YYDKDF, per germline (reference sequence). Losses at the gene ends were 9 bases for V and 5 bases for J; bases not matched to a gene: 9. CDR3 length: 14 amino acids. 5'RACE template switching generated TCR cDNA, adding a universal primer site and UMIs. TCRdb re-called the 5' RACE reads with MiXCR, one entry per CDR3 protein. The sample carries over 110,000 distinct CDR3 sequences, 7.7% recorded once. This clonotype has a count of ten or more. Its target is unknown. The source is a man aged 25 to 40 who received the YFV17D yellow fever vaccine. The rearrangement joins TRBV15 to TRBJ2-5, with 10 bases matching TRBD2. This specimen was CD4+ T cells sorted from PBMCs, taken 5 days after the yellow fever booster vaccination. CDR3 in amino acids: CATAGGPGGETQYF. The DNA for the CDR3 is TGTGCCACAGCGGGAGGGCCTGGAGGTGAGACCCAGTACTTC.